The 21 T cell receptor beta chains below all came from one sample that was sequenced in a study of blood T cell repertoires in COVID-19. The assay was immunoSEQ multiplex PCR, and TCRdb's table has in-frame clones only and misses some. The top ten clones hold 1.2% of a sample with roughly 250,000 clones, about 89% of them seen once. The specimen was PBMCs or T cells enriched from blood (not recorded which). These receptors were collected from a human donor in a cohort exposed to, infected with or recovered from COVID-19 (not recorded which). The donor label of this sample is uncertain.

The chain has TRBV24-1 and TRBJ2-2, with 8 bases that match TRBD2. CDR1 KGHDR and CDR2 SFDVKD come from the germline V gene. The CDR3 runs 16 residues. After removal of 6 bases from V and 6 bases from J, the junction contained 11 bases not matched to a gene. In nucleotides, the CDR3 is TGTGCCACCAGTAGGTCCGGGACTAGTCACGCCGGGGAGCTGTTTTTT. This sequence encodes CATSRSGTSHAGELFF.

The rearrangement links TRBV30 to TRBJ1-6; a weak D match, TRBD1 (5 bases). CDR1 is GTSNPN, CDR2 SVGIG, per germline (reference sequence). Trimming pared 1 base from V and 11 bases from J, leaving 9 bases between. This CDR3 spans 12 amino acids. CDR3 in DNA: TGTGCCTGGAGTGGACAGAAAACACCCCTCCACTTT. Its translation: CAWSGQKTPLHF.

V usage is TRBV30 and J usage is TRBJ2-2, with 7 bases matching TRBD1. The CDR3 extends over 15 amino acids. CDR1 is GTSNPN and CDR2 is SVGIG in the germline V gene (reference sequence). V trimming: 4 bases; J trimming: 5 bases; junction bases outside the gene matches: 10. The CDR3, as DNA: TGTGCCTGGACCCCAGGGGGATCAGGGACCGGGGAGCTGTTTTTT. This codes for CAWTPGGSGTGELFF. Variable domain in full (rest from reference TRBV30 and TRBJ2-2): SQTIHQWPATLVQPVGSPLSLECTVEGTSNPNLYWYRQAAGRGLQLLFYSVGIGQISSEVPQNLSASRPQDRQFILSSKKLLLSDSGFYLCAWTPGGSGTGELFFGEGSRLTVL.

The chain carries TRBV29-1 and TRBJ1-2, with 7 bases identical to TRBD1. Germline V gene lookup returns CDR1 SQVTM and CDR2 ANQGSEA. V was pared by 7 bases and J by 5 bases, with 4 bases of the junction left unmatched. The CDR3 totals 11 residues. The CDR3 DNA reads TGCAGCGCGTCCAGGGGGTATGGCTACACCTTC. Its protein product is CSASRGYGYTF.

V is TRBV19 and J is TRBJ2-2; D is uncertain. The CDR3 totals 13 residues. Between the trimmed V and J ends, which lost 10 bases and 1 base, there was a span of 10 bases. Per the germline V gene, CDR1 is LNHDA and CDR2 is SQIVND (reference sequence). In nucleotides, the CDR3 is TGTGCCACCTCCTCGGGGAACACCGGGGAGCTGTTTTTT. This encodes CATSSGNTGELFF.

The CDR3 DNA reads TGCAGTGCTAGTGCTCGACAGGGGATGAACACTGAAGCTTTCTTT. It codes for CSASARQGMNTEAFF. The V and J genes are TRBV20-1 and TRBJ1-1, with 8 positions matching TRBD1. The V segment lost 3 bases and the J segment 0 bases; nucleotides outside the gene matches: 6. CDR1 and CDR2 from the germline V gene are DFQATT and SNEGSKA (reference sequence). The CDR3 is 15 amino acids.

V is TRBV7-6 and J is TRBJ2-7; TRBD1 matches 11 bases. The V segment lost 5 bases and the J segment 2 bases; nucleotides outside the gene matches: 2. Germline V CDR1 and CDR2: SGHVS, FNYEAQ. This CDR3 has 14 amino acids. CDR3 nucleotide sequence: TGTGCCAGCAGCCCGGGACAGGGGGCCTACGAGCAGTACTTC. Residues: CASSPGQGAYEQYF.

The chain carries TRBV5-1 and TRBJ2-3, with 7 nucleotides matching TRBD2. Trimming took 0 bases from V and 2 from J; bases not matched to a gene: 6. The V gene's germline CDR1 is SGHRS and CDR2 YFSETQ. The CDR3 length is 16 residues. CDR3 protein: CASSLDSSGDTDTQYF. CDR3 in DNA: TGCGCCAGCAGCTTGGATTCTAGCGGAGACACAGATACGCAGTATTTT.

The gene calls are TRBV29-1 and TRBJ1-2; D unresolved. Trimming took 3 bases from V and 2 from J, leaving 10 bases between them. CDR3 size: 13 residues. In germline, CDR1 is SQVTM, CDR2 ANQGSEA. CDR3 sequence reads: CSVDGRGNYGYTF. The CDR3 DNA reads TGCAGCGTTGACGGACGGGGAAACTATGGCTACACCTTC.

The chain uses TRBV15 and TRBJ2-3, with TRBD1 matching over 8 bases. V lost 11 bases to trimming and J lost 0 bases; unmatched junction nucleotides: 4. The CDR3 is made up of 13 amino acids. The germline CDR1 and CDR2 sequences are LNHNV and YYDKDF (reference sequence). The CDR3 nucleotides read TGTGCCGCTAGACAGGGGAGCACAGATACGCAGTATTTT. Amino acids: CAARQGSTDTQYF.

The chain recombines TRBV5-8 with TRBJ1-2, with 7 bases fitting TRBD1. CDR3 length equals 14 residues. Per the germline V gene, CDR1 is SGHTS and CDR2 is YDEGEE. With 3 bases clipped from V and 10 bases from J, the junction kept 12 bases outside the gene matches. CDR3 bases: TGTGCCAGCAGCTGGGACAGCCAGTCTGGGACCTACACCTTC. As protein: CASSWDSQSGTYTF.

This clone was recorded a few times. Mismatch with germline at one junction end may stem from a read error. V gene TRBV12-3 or TRBV12-4 combines with J gene TRBJ2-7; D perhaps matches TRBD1 (6 bases). The CDR3 loop spans 9 amino acids. The DNA for the CDR3 is TGTGCCAGCAGTCTAGGTACAGGGTTC. This codes for CASSLGTGF.

V gene TRBV19 combines with J gene TRBJ2-7; D may be TRBD2 (6 bases). The CDR3 is 13 residues long. The germline gives CDR1 LNHDA, CDR2 SQIVND (reference sequence). V lost 4 bases to trimming and J lost 9 bases, with 16 bases between them. CDR3 DNA: TGTGCCAGTAGTAATAGAAACCCGGGACTGCAGTACTTC. The encoded protein is CASSNRNPGLQYF.

V is TRBV3-1 (or the pseudogene TRBV3-2) and J is TRBJ2-1; a possible D gene is TRBD2 (5 bases). CDR3 length: 12 residues. Germline V gene lookup returns CDR1 LGHDT and CDR2 YNNKEL (reference sequence). Deletions cut 4 bases from V and 7 bases from J, with 8 bases between. CDR3 region: CASSPGVNEQFF. Here the CDR3 DNA reads TGTGCCAGCAGCCCCGGGGTGAATGAGCAGTTCTTC.

This chain joins TRBV4-3 and TRBJ2-3; TRBD1 might be the D (6 bases). Between the trimmed V and J ends, which lost 6 bases and 9 bases, there was a span of 19 bases. In germline, CDR1 is LGHNA, CDR2 YSLEER. CDR3 length equals 14 residues. The CDR3 coding sequence is TGCGCCAGCAGTCCTAGCAGGGGTTCCTCGACGCAGTATTTT. Translated: CASSPSRGSSTQYF.

The chain has TRBV6-1 and TRBJ1-5, with 7 bases fitting TRBD1. This CDR3 contains 18 residues. CDR1 MNHNS and CDR2 SASEGT come from the germline V gene. V trimming: 0 bases; J trimming: 4 bases; junction bases outside the gene matches: 12. The CDR3 sequence is CASSEALLRGRLNQPQHF. The DNA for the CDR3 is TGTGCCAGCAGTGAAGCGTTGCTGAGGGGGCGACTGAATCAGCCCCAGCATTTT.

The chain recombines TRBV6-5 with TRBJ1-2; 10 bases are a match to TRBD1. Germline values: CDR1 MNHEY, CDR2 SVGAGI. Trimming at V came to 2 bases and at J to 5 bases, leaving 2 bases not matched to a gene. CDR3 length: 14 residues. CDR3 bases: TGTGCCAGCAGTTACCGGGACAGGGGATATGGCTACACCTTC. Translation: CASSYRDRGYGYTF.

The J gene is TRBJ2-1, the V gene TRBV19; D possibly corresponds to TRBD1 (5 bases). With 3 bases removed from V and 8 bases from J, the gap between germline ends came to 8 bases. The CDR3 is made up of 12 amino acids. The germline V gene has CDR1 LNHDA and CDR2 SQIVND (reference sequence). Written as DNA, the CDR3 is TGTGCCAGTAGTATTCAGGGTTATGAGCAGTTCTTC. The encoded protein is CASSIQGYEQFF. Using reference TRBV19 and TRBJ2-1 for the parts outside the CDR3, the full variable domain is DGGITQSPKYLFRKEGQNVTLSCEQNLNHDAMYWYRQDPGQGLRLIYYSQIVNDFQKGDIAEGYSVSREKKESFPLTVTSAQKNPTAFYLCASSIQGYEQFFGPGTRLTVL.

The V gene is TRBV24-1, the J gene TRBJ1-1; no firm D call. V lost 0 bases, J lost 11 bases, and 9 bases lay in between. CDR1 KGHDR and CDR2 SFDVKD come from the germline V gene. The CDR3 covers 12 residues. Here the CDR3 reads CATSDLLGRAFF. The CDR3, as DNA: TGTGCCACCAGTGATTTGCTGGGGAGGGCTTTCTTT.

In its sample, this clone was seen once. The V gene is TRBV29-1, the J gene TRBJ2-3; TRBD2 agrees at 10 bases. The germline V gene encodes CDR1 SQVTM and CDR2 ANQGSEA. This CDR3 has 18 amino acids. V was pared by 5 bases and J by 3 bases, with 17 bases of the junction left unmatched. This CDR3 is CSVMLSGGAIIWTDTQYF. DNA of the CDR3: TGCAGCGTTATGCTAAGCGGGGGGGCCATTATTTGGACAGATACGCAGTATTTT.

The sample holds one count of this clone. J is TRBJ1-1 and V is TRBV4-3; a weak D match, TRBD1 (6 bases). The CDR3 consists of 20 residues. Trimming removed 0 bases at V and 1 base at J, with 24 bases between. CDR1 and CDR2 from the germline V gene are LGHNA and YSLEER. The CDR3 DNA is TGCGCCAGCAGCCAAGAGAGGCCGATCATTATGTGGACAGCGAACACTGAAGCTTTCTTT. It yields the protein CASSQERPIIMWTANTEAFF.